Listed below are T cell receptor beta chains from one sample, sequenced in a study of blood T cell repertoires in COVID-19. The protocol was immunoSEQ multiplex PCR, while the TCRdb copy is restricted to in-frame clones and leaves out a portion. The repertoire consists of 130,000 or so clones, with approximately 84% occurring once and the leading ten covering 17%. Sequencing was performed on peripheral blood. All receptors come from a woman of 80 years or more with acute or convalescent COVID-19. Each CDR3 is given with its conserved first and last residue. Each record gives: J gene, clone size, D gene, V gene, CDR3 DNA, CDR3 protein. The D gene is left open where the match is weak. A row's size may be missing; if present it is once, few, many or a size class.

J gene: TRBJ1-1
clone size: once
D gene: TRBD1
V gene: TRBV19
CDR3 DNA: TGTGCCAGTAGTAAAACAGGGGGCGGCGGCACTGAAGCTTTCTTT
CDR3 protein: CASSKTGGGGTEAFF

J gene: TRBJ2-4
clone size: -
D gene: TRBD2
V gene: TRBV11-3
CDR3 DNA: TGTGCCAGCACCTTTTCGTCTACTATAAGCGGGGGATATAGCCAAAACATTCAGTACTTC
CDR3 protein: CASTFSSTISGGYSQNIQYF

J gene: TRBJ1-3
clone size: -
D gene: -
V gene: TRBV4-1
CDR3 DNA: TGCGCCAGCAGCCAGGCCGGGGGGGTGGGAAACACCATATATTTT
CDR3 protein: CASSQAGGVGNTIYF

J gene: TRBJ2-1
clone size: -
D gene: TRBD1
V gene: TRBV5-1
CDR3 DNA: TGCGCCAGCAGCTTGCGGCAGGGGGCGAATGAGCAGTTCTTC
CDR3 protein: CASSLRQGANEQFF

J gene: TRBJ2-7
clone size: -
D gene: TRBD2
V gene: TRBV5-6
CDR3 DNA: TGTGCCAGCAGCTTGAGCGGGAGGCCCCCCTACGAGCAGTACTTC
CDR3 protein: CASSLSGRPPYEQYF

J gene: TRBJ1-6
clone size: -
D gene: TRBD1
V gene: TRBV28
CDR3 DNA: TGTGCCAGCAGTCCCCTCCCGGCAGGGGGCTGGTCACCCCTCCACTTT
CDR3 protein: CASSPLPAGGWSPLHF

J gene: TRBJ2-2
clone size: -
D gene: TRBD2
V gene: TRBV7-2
CDR3 DNA: TGTGCCAGCAGCTTGGGAGGGACTCTAATCGGGGAGCTGTTTTTT
CDR3 protein: CASSLGGTLIGELFF

J gene: TRBJ1-6
clone size: -
D gene: -
V gene: TRBV14
CDR3 DNA: TGTGCCAGCAGCTCGGGGATATATAATTCACCCCTCCACTTT
CDR3 protein: CASSSGIYNSPLHF

J gene: TRBJ2-1
clone size: -
D gene: TRBD2
V gene: TRBV30
CDR3 DNA: TGTGCCTGGAGTGCCGGACTAGCGGGAGTAAATGAGCAGTTCTTC
CDR3 protein: CAWSAGLAGVNEQFF

J gene: TRBJ2-5
clone size: -
D gene: TRBD1
V gene: TRBV5-4
CDR3 DNA: TGTGCCAGCAGCAACCCATCGGCAGGGGGCAGGGAGACCCAGTACTTC
CDR3 protein: CASSNPSAGGRETQYF

J gene: TRBJ1-1
clone size: -
D gene: -
V gene: TRBV6-2/TRBV6-3
CDR3 DNA: TGTGCCAGCAGTTACCGGAGCGCGAACACTGAAGCTTTCTTT
CDR3 protein: CASSYRSANTEAFF

J gene: TRBJ2-1
clone size: -
D gene: TRBD2
V gene: TRBV10-1
CDR3 DNA: TGCGCCAGCAGTGAGTTCAGACTAGCGGGGGGGCTGGATGAGCAGTTCTTC
CDR3 protein: CASSEFRLAGGLDEQFF

J gene: TRBJ1-4
clone size: once
D gene: -
V gene: TRBV25-1
CDR3 DNA: TGTGCCAGCAGTGAAGGCAGGACAACTAATGAAAAACTGTTTTTT
CDR3 protein: CASSEGRTTNEKLFF

J gene: TRBJ1-2
clone size: once
D gene: TRBD1
V gene: TRBV29-1
CDR3 DNA: TGCAGCGTTGAAGTTTCCGGTACAGGGGACGAACTATATGGCTACACCTTC
CDR3 protein: CSVEVSGTGDELYGYTF

J gene: TRBJ2-7
clone size: -
D gene: TRBD1
V gene: TRBV5-1
CDR3 DNA: TGCGCCAGCAGCTTGGAGGTGGGGACAGGGGCTCCCGAGCAGTACTTC
CDR3 protein: CASSLEVGTGAPEQYF

J gene: TRBJ1-1
clone size: -
D gene: -
V gene: TRBV11-2
CDR3 DNA: TGTGCCAGCAGCGAGAACACAGGGATTACTGAAGCTTTCTTT
CDR3 protein: CASSENTGITEAFF

J gene: TRBJ1-6
clone size: -
D gene: -
V gene: TRBV7-2
CDR3 DNA: TGTGCCAGCAGCTTACGGAGGGGAAATTCACCCCTCCACTTT
CDR3 protein: CASSLRRGNSPLHF

J gene: TRBJ2-1
clone size: -
D gene: TRBD2
V gene: TRBV18
CDR3 DNA: TGTGCCAGCTCACCCCTAGCGGGAGAAATCGGTGAGCAGTTCTTC
CDR3 protein: CASSPLAGEIGEQFF

J gene: TRBJ2-2
clone size: few
D gene: TRBD2
V gene: TRBV5-6
CDR3 DNA: TGTGCCAGCAGCTTATTGGTACCTTCTAGCGGGACTAACACCGGGGAGCTGTTTTTT
CDR3 protein: CASSLLVPSSGTNTGELFF

J gene: TRBJ1-2
clone size: once
D gene: TRBD1
V gene: TRBV5-6
CDR3 DNA: TGTGCCAGCAGCACTCGGACAGGGGGCATAGGCTACACCTTC
CDR3 protein: CASSTRTGGIGYTF

J gene: TRBJ1-2
clone size: -
D gene: TRBD1
V gene: TRBV5-8
CDR3 DNA: TGTGCCAGCAGAAACCGGGACAGGGGTCAGTATGGCTACACCTTC
CDR3 protein: CASRNRDRGQYGYTF